This TCR beta chain was recovered during a study of T cells in Graves' hyperthyroidism and ophthalmopathy. This clonotype was detected ten times or more. Stable Graves' hyperthyroidism meant no ophthalmopathy progression within 18 months. The germline gives CDR1 SNHLY, CDR2 FYNNEI. The CDR3 has 15 amino acids. V was pared by 8 bases and J by 3 bases, with 10 bases of the junction left unmatched. RNA transcripts gave rise to amplified TCR beta CDR3 regions. The HTBI set primed first-round TCR CDR3 RT-PCR. TCRdb processed the multiplex PCR reads anew with MiXCR; each CDR3 protein has one entry. The sample lists roughly 100,000 distinct CDR3 sequences; over 45% were seen once.

This TCR derives from a middle-aged man with Graves' hyperthyroidism. The sample comprised blood. The chain joins TRBV2 to TRBJ1-1, with 9 bases aligning to TRBD1. CDR3 protein: CASGGGDRGDTEAFF. CDR3 in DNA: TGTGCCAGCGGGGGGGGCGACAGGGGGGACACTGAAGCTTTCTTT.